These 3 T cell receptor beta chains came from one sample sequenced in a study of T cell repertoires in cytomegalovirus infection (dated by TCRdb to between 2017 and 2020). Reading the label with the study, this specimen's treatment or condition is: in vitro stimulation with specific CMV peptide epitopes to enrich CMV-specific T cells. The antigens of these receptors remain unknown. Data came from an Illumina HiSeq 1500. In-frame beta chains were kept once TCRdb had trimmed the public reads at Q25 with fastp and called clones with MiXCR. Identical CDR3 protein sequences are pooled into one entry, listed with their most common genes and DNA. The sample has hundreds of thousands of distinct CDR3 sequences on record, roughly 33% of them singletons. 15% to 20% of the sample belongs to the ten largest clones. The sequences come from cultured PBMCs, collected from culture after CMV antigen stimulation. Source of these receptors: a human donor in good health (CMV status not recorded). Some clones in this sample may be carry-over from other donors' samples.

This clonotype has a count of ten or more. The CDR3 spells CASSPGTSGSFTQYF. The CDR3 DNA is TGTGCCAGCAGCCCCGGGACTAGCGGGAGTTTTACGCAGTATTTT. The chain couples TRBV7-6 to TRBJ2-3, with 14 bases aligning to TRBD2. The germline gives CDR1 SGHVS, CDR2 FNYEAQ. The CDR3 contains 15 residues. V lost 5 bases to trimming and J lost 8 bases; unmatched junction nucleotides: 6.

The chain is built from TRBV7-8 and TRBJ1-2; no clear D gene. The V end was cut by 1 base, the J end by 0 bases, with 6 bases between. The CDR3 runs 14 residues. Germline-derived CDR1 and CDR2 are SGHVS and FQNEAQ. CDR3 coding DNA: TGTGCCAGCAGCTTAGAGGAGGCTAACTATGGCTACACCTTC. Encoded protein: CASSLEEANYGYTF.

This clonotype was seen many times. V is TRBV7-2 and J is TRBJ2-5, with 8 bases that match TRBD2. Germline V gene sequence: CDR1 SGHTA, CDR2 FQGNSA. The V and J ends lost 5 bases and 5 bases, in that order; junction bases with no gene match: 25. The CDR3 has 20 residues. The CDR3 DNA is TGTGCCAGCAGCCATCCTGGGAGGGCTAGCGGGCGTCAACCCCCCGAGACCCAGTACTTC. The encoded protein is CASSHPGRASGRQPPETQYF.